This passage covers 3 T cell receptor beta chains from one sample sequenced in a study of shared clonotypes between healthy human individuals (TCRdb year 2020). CD8 naive samples were obtained by positive selection for CCR7 among CD45RO-negative cells, yielding a CD45RA+CCR7+ population from which TemRA cells were excluded. The library was generated by the immunoSEQ multiplex PCR assay. Imported from immuneACCESS, the table was reduced by TCRdb to in-frame sequences with V and J called. These copies leave out some clones; in studies compared against another copy, an unresolved V gene accounts for under half, and the cause of the remainder is not known. This sample comprises 500,000 to 700,000 clones, roughly 95% of them detected only once. The ten most abundant clones make up 0.11% of the sample. Sequencing was done on a sample of naive CD8+ T cells sorted from blood. The intended sense of this specimen's cell subset or site label: CD45RA+CCR7+. Receptors were obtained from a woman aged 30 to 39 in good health.

As for this clone: The sample contains more than one DNA sequence encoding this CDR3. The chain employs TRBV4-1 and TRBJ2-2, with D hard to call. V was shortened by 4 bases and J by 5 bases, with 8 bases between the two germline ends. CDR3 length equals 13 residues. Germline-derived CDR1 and CDR2 are MGHRA and YSYEKL. In nucleotides, the CDR3 is TGCGCCAGCAGCCCCCGAAGGACCGGGGAGCTGTTTTTT. It encodes CASSPRRTGELFF.

This clone was seen a handful of times. As DNA, the CDR3 is TGTGCCAGCAGCCCGAGGTCGGGTCAGCCCCAGCATTTT. It codes for CASSPRSGQPQHF. The chain has TRBV11-2 and TRBJ1-5; no clear D gene. V was trimmed by 5 bases and J by 6 bases, leaving 11 bases between them. This CDR3 comprises 13 residues. CDR1 is SGHAT and CDR2 is FQNNGV in the germline V gene.

This chain joins TRBV29-1 and TRBJ2-5, with TRBD2 matching over 11 bases. The trim removed 6 bases at V and 1 base at J, leaving 4 bases unmatched. The CDR3 runs 14 residues. CDR1 and CDR2 (germline): SQVTM, ANQGSEA. CDR3 region: CSVYSGRGQETQYF. CDR3 DNA sequence: TGCAGCGTGTATAGCGGGAGGGGCCAAGAGACCCAGTACTTC. Drawing the rest from reference TRBV29-1 and TRBJ2-5, the complete variable domain is SAVISQKPSRDICQRGTSLTIQCQVDSQVTMMFWYRQQPGQSLTLIATANQGSEATYESGFVIDKFPISRPNLTFSTLTVSNMSPEDSSIYLCSVYSGRGQETQYFGPGTRLLVL.